This is a list of T cell receptor beta chains from one sample in a study of CD8+ T cells in alopecia areata. The assay was immunoSEQ multiplex PCR, and TCRdb's table has in-frame clones only and misses some. The profile shows around 140,000 clones, approximately 51% of them singletons. Sequencing used CD4+ T cells sorted from blood, obtained at week 0. The source of these receptors is a human donor with alopecia areata. Both conserved end residues are part of each CDR3. A D gene is named only where the DNA matches it firmly. Some rows have no size entry. The others give once, few or many, or a class for an expanded clone.

j_call clone_size d_call v_call cdr3_aa cdr3_nt
TRBJ1-3 once - TRBV15 CATSRGSDTIYF TGTGCCACCAGCAGAGGGTCTGACACCATATATTTT
TRBJ2-6 - - TRBV7-9 CASSPGRTGANVLTF TGTGCCAGCAGCCCGGGACGTACTGGGGCCAACGTCCTGACTTTC
TRBJ2-5 - - TRBV14 CASSQGPATYF TGTGCCAGCAGCCAAGGACCCGCCACCTACTTC
TRBJ2-7 few - TRBV29-1 CSAGAPGGSDEQYF TGCAGCGCCGGAGCACCAGGGGGGTCGGACGAGCAGTACTTC
TRBJ2-7 - - TRBV28 CASSLAGFGNEQYF TGTGCCAGCAGTTTGGCAGGGTTCGGGAACGAGCAGTACTTC
TRBJ1-4 few - TRBV30 CAWSHSNNEKLFF TGTGCCTGGAGTCACAGCAATAATGAAAAACTGTTTTTT
TRBJ1-2 - TRBD1 TRBV29-1 CSAKQGDQPSNF TGCAGCGCCAAGCAGGGGGACCAACCAAGTAACTTC
TRBJ2-7 - - TRBV29-1 CSIAGTSSSYEQYF TGCAGCATCGCCGGGACGTCCAGCTCCTACGAGCAGTACTTC
TRBJ2-7 few TRBD1 TRBV7-2 CASSIGQGYEQYF TGTGCCAGCAGCATTGGACAGGGCTACGAGCAGTACTTC
TRBJ2-1 - TRBD1 TRBV4-1 CASSQADAGGYEQFF TGCGCCAGCAGCCAAGCTGACGCAGGGGGCTATGAGCAGTTCTTC
TRBJ1-1 few TRBD1 TRBV28 CASRPRAGGTEAFF TGTGCCAGCAGGCCCCGGGCAGGGGGCACTGAAGCTTTCTTT
TRBJ2-5 - TRBD2 TRBV9 CASSVGPSGRERRLTQYF TGTGCCAGCAGCGTTGGGCCTAGCGGGAGGGAGAGAAGACTGACCCAGTACTTC
TRBJ2-6 - - TRBV27 CASRHHGSGANVLTF TGTGCCAGCAGACACCATGGGTCTGGGGCCAACGTCCTGACTTTC
TRBJ2-7 - TRBD2 TRBV30 CAPGLASYEQYF TGTGCCCCCGGACTAGCGTCCTACGAGCAGTACTTC
TRBJ2-3 once TRBD1 TRBV4-2 CASSQEETGGAGATYTQYF TGTGCCAGCAGCCAAGAGGAGACAGGGGGCGCTGGGGCCACATATACGCAGTATTTT
TRBJ2-1 - TRBD2 TRBV6-6 CAIRASGRSDEQFF TGTGCCATACGGGCTAGCGGGAGGAGTGATGAGCAGTTCTTC
TRBJ1-5 once - TRBV7-9 CASSPDAILQPQHF TGTGCCAGCAGCCCGGACGCCATTCTTCAGCCCCAGCATTTT
TRBJ1-2 once - TRBV18 CASSPAGQGYGYTF TGTGCCAGCTCACCAGCGGGGCAGGGCTATGGCTACACCTTC
TRBJ2-5 - - TRBV27 CASSFVGLSETQYF TGTGCCAGCAGTTTTGTAGGGTTAAGCGAGACCCAGTACTTC
TRBJ2-5 - - TRBV29-1 CSVGKHMPYETQYF TGCAGCGTTGGAAAGCACATGCCATACGAGACCCAGTACTTC
TRBJ2-7 - TRBD2 TRBV11-2 CASRPGGGRGSYEQYF TGTGCCAGCAGACCCGGAGGCGGGAGAGGGTCCTACGAGCAGTACTTC
TRBJ2-5 - - TRBV21-1 CASEQALDKETQYF TGTGCCAGCGAGCAGGCGCTGGACAAAGAGACCCAGTACTTC
TRBJ2-5 - TRBD1 TRBV7-9 CASSSTGTGQETQYF TGTGCCAGCAGCTCCACCGGGACAGGACAAGAGACCCAGTACTTC
TRBJ2-1 - TRBD2 TRBV7-3 CASSSTSGISSYNEQFF TGTGCCAGCAGCTCTACTAGCGGAATAAGCTCCTACAATGAGCAGTTCTTC
TRBJ2-5 few - TRBV29-1 CSVPVSGYQETQYF TGCAGCGTACCAGTATCGGGGTACCAAGAGACCCAGTACTTC
TRBJ2-1 few - TRBV12-5 CASGSGGREQFF TGTGCTAGTGGTTCAGGCGGGCGTGAGCAGTTCTTC
TRBJ2-7 - TRBD1 TRBV5-7 CASLRPGGVYEQYF TGTGCCAGTCTCCGCCCAGGGGGCGTCTACGAGCAGTACTTC
TRBJ1-4 - TRBD1 TRBV30 CAWETRQGPNEKLFF TGTGCCTGGGAGACCAGACAGGGCCCTAATGAAAAACTGTTTTTT
TRBJ2-3 - TRBD2 TRBV29-1 CSVELAGGSTDTQYF TGCAGCGTTGAACTAGCGGGAGGGAGCACAGATACGCAGTATTTT
TRBJ2-7 - TRBD1 TRBV29-1 CSVLTGDYEQYF TGCAGCGTTCTCACAGGGGACTACGAGCAGTACTTC
TRBJ2-5 - - TRBV9 CASSVAGQETQYF TGTGCCAGCAGCGTAGCAGGACAAGAGACCCAGTACTTC
TRBJ1-2 - - TRBV15 CATSRDQLLYGYTF TGTGCCACCAGCAGAGATCAACTCCTCTATGGCTACACCTTC
TRBJ2-5 - - TRBV27 CASSMSGQWVAQYF TGTGCCAGCAGTATGAGCGGGCAGTGGGTGGCCCAGTACTTC
TRBJ2-3 - TRBD1 TRBV18 CASSPTPLTGGDTQYF TGTGCCAGCTCACCGACCCCATTGACAGGGGGAGATACGCAGTATTTT
TRBJ1-2 - - TRBV19 CASTRRGIKDGYTF TGTGCCAGTACCAGGAGGGGGATAAAGGATGGCTACACCTTC
TRBJ2-4 few - TRBV5-6 CASSLGAGMIKNIQYF TGTGCCAGCAGCTTGGGGGCAGGGATGATCAAAAACATTCAGTACTTC
TRBJ2-3 - - TRBV29-1 CSVIYGTDTQYF TGCAGCGTGATCTATGGCACAGATACGCAGTATTTT
TRBJ1-4 - - TRBV6-5 CASSYGGGRNEKLFF TGTGCCAGCAGTTACGGGGGAGGGAGGAATGAAAAACTGTTTTTT
TRBJ2-1 few - TRBV6-6 CASTRRGNNEQFF TGTGCCAGCACCAGGAGGGGGAACAATGAGCAGTTCTTC
TRBJ2-2 - - TRBV20-1 CSASSGELFF TGCAGTGCTTCAAGCGGGGAGCTGTTTTTT
TRBJ2-1 - - TRBV7-3 CASSLMSSASNNEQFF TGTGCCAGCAGCTTAATGTCTAGCGCGTCCAACAATGAGCAGTTCTTC
TRBJ2-5 few - TRBV29-1 CSVEDPTEGETQYF TGCAGCGTTGAAGATCCGACAGAAGGAGAGACCCAGTACTTC
TRBJ1-2 many TRBD1 TRBV2 CASSAGTGNYGYTF TGTGCCAGCAGTGCCGGGACAGGGAACTATGGCTACACCTTC
TRBJ2-7 - - TRBV29-1 CSVLSGRAGLSYEQYF TGCAGCGTCCTGAGTGGCCGCGCAGGGCTCTCCTACGAGCAGTACTTC
TRBJ2-5 few TRBD1 TRBV29-1 CSVEDPDRGQETQYF TGCAGCGTTGAAGATCCAGACAGGGGGCAGGAGACCCAGTACTTC
TRBJ2-7 - - TRBV30 CAWSGYRDELYEQYF TGTGCCTGGAGTGGCTACCGGGACGAACTCTACGAGCAGTACTTC
TRBJ1-4 - - TRBV30 CAWSTYRYYNEKLFF TGTGCCTGGAGCACCTACCGCTACTATAATGAAAAACTGTTTTTT
TRBJ1-1 - - TRBV4-1 CASSPRIGLTTEAFF TGCGCCAGCAGCCCCCGAATCGGTCTTACCACTGAAGCTTTCTTT
TRBJ2-3 once TRBD2 TRBV5-1 CASSQSGISTDTQYF TGCGCCAGCAGCCAGAGCGGGATTAGCACAGATACGCAGTATTTT
TRBJ1-2 few - TRBV2 CASPAAGGYTF TGTGCCAGCCCCGCTGCGGGTGGCTACACCTTC
TRBJ2-4 - TRBD1 TRBV27 CASRRATGTGGNIQYF TGTGCCAGCAGGCGGGCCACCGGGACAGGGGGGAACATTCAGTACTTC
TRBJ2-2 - - TRBV7-2 CASSADWGPGELFF TGTGCCAGCAGCGCCGATTGGGGGCCCGGGGAGCTGTTTTTT
TRBJ2-2 few - TRBV29-1 CSVAPSATNTGELFF TGCAGCGTTGCACCTTCCGCTACCAACACCGGGGAGCTGTTTTTT
TRBJ1-4 - - TRBV9 CASSVGKGSHEKLFF TGTGCCAGCAGCGTAGGGAAGGGATCTCACGAAAAACTGTTTTTT